This T cell receptor beta chain stems from a study of human T cells and chemical hapten exposure. This clonotype has just a few counts. Its specificity is not known. General study points: Among expanded TCRs, significantly more large CDR3 similarity clusters formed than among controls.

Specified time point: patch test 1, 2 weeks after DPC sensitization. As to treatment: therapeutic diphenylcyclopropenone sensitization with weekly scalp DPC. The study extracted total RNA from unfractionated whole blood. MiXCR was run by TCRdb on the RACE reads, yielding one entry per CDR3 protein. Here the sample spans 90,000 or so distinct CDR3 sequences, over 9.5% being singletons. Trimming at V came to 4 bases and at J to 4 bases, leaving 7 bases not matched to a gene. Germline lookup yields CDR1 SGHRS and CDR2 YFSETQ. The CDR3 consists of 14 residues. This receptor was obtained from a man in his forties with alopecia areata. Some clones in this sample may be carry-over from other donors' samples. The starting material was whole blood, obtained in connection with sensitization to the hapten diphenylcyclopropenone (DPC). The chain couples TRBV5-1 to TRBJ2-7; 8 bases map to TRBD1. The CDR3 reads CASSTGQGIYEQYF. The CDR3 DNA reads TGCGCCAGCAGCACCGGACAGGGAATTTACGAGCAGTACTTC.